This T cell receptor (beta chain) is from a study of Ad26.COV2.S vaccination and SARS-CoV-2 variants. Turning to the study itself: As a participant in COV1001, the donor was in the Ad26.COV2.S trial arm. Ad26.COV2.S given intramuscularly, once or twice 56 days apart.

Sequencing used immunoSEQ multiplex PCR; TCRdb keeps in-frame clones, though not all of them. The table records around 400,000 clones, about 91% of them present only once. Documented treatment: 15 to 20 received Ad26.COV2.S at low or high dose, single or two shots; 5 received placebo; per-sample allocation not given. Specimen acquisition occurred on day 63 following the initial vaccine or placebo injection. The specimen comprised peripheral blood, sampled in a trial of Ad26.COV2.S vaccine versus placebo. This receptor was taken from a person aged 18-65 years who received the Ad26.COV2.S COVID-19 vaccine or a placebo.

CDR3 sequence: CASSVIPGTKAFF. The CDR3 coding sequence is TGTGCCAGCAGCGTAATTCCAGGGACCAAAGCTTTCTTT. V usage is TRBV9 and J usage is TRBJ1-1; D is perhaps TRBD1 (5 bases). CDR3 length: 13 amino acids. The V and J ends lost 1 base and 9 bases respectively, with 13 bases between them. CDR1 is SGDLS and CDR2 is YYNGEE in the germline V gene.